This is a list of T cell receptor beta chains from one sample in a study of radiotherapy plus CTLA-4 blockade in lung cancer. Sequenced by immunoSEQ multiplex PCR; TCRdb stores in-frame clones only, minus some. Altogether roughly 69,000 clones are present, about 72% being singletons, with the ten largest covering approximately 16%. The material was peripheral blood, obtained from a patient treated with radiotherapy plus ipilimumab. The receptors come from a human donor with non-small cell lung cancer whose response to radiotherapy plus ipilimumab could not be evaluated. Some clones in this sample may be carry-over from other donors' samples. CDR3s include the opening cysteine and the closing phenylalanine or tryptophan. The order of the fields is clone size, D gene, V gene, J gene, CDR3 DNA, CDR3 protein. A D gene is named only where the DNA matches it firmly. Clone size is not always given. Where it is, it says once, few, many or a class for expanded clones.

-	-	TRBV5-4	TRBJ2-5	TGTGCCAGCAGCTTGTTCACGGGACAAGAGACCCAGTACTTC	CASSLFTGQETQYF
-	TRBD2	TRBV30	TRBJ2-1	TGTGCCTGGTTTTCTCAGCGGGGGGGCTACAATGAGCAGTTCTTC	CAWFSQRGGYNEQFF
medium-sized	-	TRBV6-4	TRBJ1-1	TGTGCCAGCCGACGGAGTCATCACACTGAAGCTTTCTTT	CASRRSHHTEAFF
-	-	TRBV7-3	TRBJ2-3	TGTGCCAGCAGTGGTCAGGGAGGTCCAGATACGCAGTATTTT	CASSGQGGPDTQYF
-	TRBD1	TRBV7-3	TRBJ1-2	TGTGCCAGCAGCTTAATTGGAACAGGGGTCCCTAACTATGGCTACACCTTC	CASSLIGTGVPNYGYTF
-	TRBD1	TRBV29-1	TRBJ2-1	TGCAGCGTTGGGACAGGGGGGAGCAATGAGCAGTTCTTC	CSVGTGGSNEQFF
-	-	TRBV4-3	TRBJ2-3	TGCGCCAGCAGCCAAGATAGCGGGACAGGGACTACAGATACGCAGTATTTT	CASSQDSGTGTTDTQYF
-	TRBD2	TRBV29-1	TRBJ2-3	TGCAGCGTGGGATTAGCGGGGGGAGGCACAGATACGCAGTATTTT	CSVGLAGGGTDTQYF
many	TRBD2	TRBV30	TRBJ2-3	TGTGCCTGGAGTGATCGGCGGGGGTTCTCAGATACGCAGTATTTT	CAWSDRRGFSDTQYF
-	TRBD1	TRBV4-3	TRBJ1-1	TGCGCCAGCAGCCAAGGAGACAGGGGTGGAACTGAAGCTTTCTTT	CASSQGDRGGTEAFF
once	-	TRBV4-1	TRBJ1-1	TGCGCCAGCAGCCAAGGCGCAGGGAGGGACACTGAAGCTTTCTTT	CASSQGAGRDTEAFF
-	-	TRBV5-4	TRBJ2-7	TGTGCCAGCAGCACCCCGGCGGGGAGCTCCTACGAGCAGTACTTC	CASSTPAGSSYEQYF
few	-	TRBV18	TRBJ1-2	TGTGCCAGCTCACCAAGGGGTACGGATGGCTACACCTTC	CASSPRGTDGYTF
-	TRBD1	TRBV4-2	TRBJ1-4	TGTGCCAGCAGCCAACTAGACAGGGGGCGAGATGAAAAACTGTTTTTT	CASSQLDRGRDEKLFF
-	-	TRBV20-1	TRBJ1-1	TGCAGTGCCAAACAGGGCCCTGAAGCTTTCTTT	CSAKQGPEAFF
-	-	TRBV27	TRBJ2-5	TGTGCCAGCAGTCCCCGGCCCCAGGGAGAGACCCAGTACTTC	CASSPRPQGETQYF
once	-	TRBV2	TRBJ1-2	TGTGCCAGCAGTGAGGTCAGAGGTAGCTATGGCTACACCTTC	CASSEVRGSYGYTF
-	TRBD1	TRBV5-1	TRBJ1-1	TGCGCCAGCAGCTTGAGACAGGGTAACACTGAAGCTTTCTTT	CASSLRQGNTEAFF
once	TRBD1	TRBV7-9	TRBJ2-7	TGTGCCAGCAGCTTGGGACAGGGGGGTACCCTGGGGCAGTACTTC	CASSLGQGGTLGQYF
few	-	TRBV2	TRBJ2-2	TGTGCCAGCAGTGAAGCGCTTCGGACAGTCATCCCCGGGGAGCTGTTTTTT	CASSEALRTVIPGELFF
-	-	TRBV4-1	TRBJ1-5	TGCGCCAGCAGCCGGTCGGCGGATCAGCCCCAGCATTTT	CASSRSADQPQHF
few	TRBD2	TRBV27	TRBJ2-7	TGTGCCAGCAGGGATCGGGCGAGCGGGGTGCACGAGCAGTACTTC	CASRDRASGVHEQYF
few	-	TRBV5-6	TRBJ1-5	TGTGCCAGCAGCTTAATGGACAGAACTAATCAGCCCCAGCATTTT	CASSLMDRTNQPQHF
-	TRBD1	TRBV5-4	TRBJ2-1	TGTGCCAGCAGCCCCCGAGGGGGCATCCACAATGAGCAGTTCTTC	CASSPRGGIHNEQFF
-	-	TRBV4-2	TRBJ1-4	TGTGCCAGCAGCCCCACCGGGCGGGGCCTGAATGAAAAACTGTTTTTT	CASSPTGRGLNEKLFF
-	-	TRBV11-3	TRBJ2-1	TGTGCCAGCAGCTCCACGGGACTGACGGTTGAGCAGTTCTTC	CASSSTGLTVEQFF
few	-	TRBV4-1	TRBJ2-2	TGCGCCAGCAGCCCCTCTTTAGCGGACACCGGGGAGCTGTTTTTT	CASSPSLADTGELFF
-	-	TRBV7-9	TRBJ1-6	TGTGCCAGCAGCTTAGAAACACAAGCCCTCCACTTT	CASSLETQALHF
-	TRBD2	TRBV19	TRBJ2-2	TGTGCCAGCACGACTAGCGGGGGGACCGGGGAGCTGTTTTTT	CASTTSGGTGELFF
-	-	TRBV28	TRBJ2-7	TGTGCCAGCCTCCGGGGCTACGAGCAGTACTTC	CASLRGYEQYF
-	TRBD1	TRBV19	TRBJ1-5	TGTGCCAGTAGTATAGTGGGGGGACAGGGGGCCTCGGGCAATCAGCCCCAGCATTTT	CASSIVGGQGASGNQPQHF
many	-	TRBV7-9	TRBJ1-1	TGTGCCAGCACCCTTGGGGGAGGGGACACTGAAGCTTTCTTT	CASTLGGGDTEAFF
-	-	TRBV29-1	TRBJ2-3	TGCAGCGTTGCTATAGCCGCAGATACGCAGTATTTT	CSVAIAADTQYF
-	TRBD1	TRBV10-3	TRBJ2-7	TGTGCCATCAGCCGGGACAGCTACGAGCAGTACTTC	CAISRDSYEQYF
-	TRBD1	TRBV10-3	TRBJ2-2	TGTGCCATCAGTGTGGGACAGGAGGCCGGGGAGCTGTTTTTT	CAISVGQEAGELFF
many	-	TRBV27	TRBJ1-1	TGTGCCAGCAGGCTAGGGACAACACTGAACACTGAAGCTTTCTTT	CASRLGTTLNTEAFF
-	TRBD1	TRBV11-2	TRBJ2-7	TGTGCCAGCAGGAGGACAGGGGAATACGAGCAGTACTTC	CASRRTGEYEQYF
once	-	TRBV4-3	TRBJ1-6	TGCGCCAGCAGCCGGGAAGGGAGTAATTCACCCCTCCACTTT	CASSREGSNSPLHF
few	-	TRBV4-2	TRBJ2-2	TGTGCCAGCAGCCAAAAGGTCGGCGGGGACACCGGGGAGCTGTTTTTT	CASSQKVGGDTGELFF
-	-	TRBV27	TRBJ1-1	TGTGCCAGCAGTTTATTTCGGGGGAACCCGAACACTGAAGCTTTCTTT	CASSLFRGNPNTEAFF
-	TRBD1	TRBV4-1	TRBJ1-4	TGCGCCAGCAGCCACCGGACAGGGTTAAAGGAAAAACTGTTTTTT	CASSHRTGLKEKLFF
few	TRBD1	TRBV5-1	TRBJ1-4	TGCGCCAGCAGCCTGGCGACAGGGATTGCGGAAAAACTGTTTTTT	CASSLATGIAEKLFF
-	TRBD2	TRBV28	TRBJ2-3	TGTGCCAGCAGTTTGTGGGTAGCGGGGGGTTTCCAGCAAACGCAGTATTTT	CASSLWVAGGFQQTQYF
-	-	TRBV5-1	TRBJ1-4	TGCGCCAGCAGCTATTCCTCGACAGGAGAGGAAAAACTGTTTTTT	CASSYSSTGEEKLFF
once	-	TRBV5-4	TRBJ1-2	TGTGCCAGCAGCGTAAGGGGAAGCTATGGCTACACCTTC	CASSVRGSYGYTF
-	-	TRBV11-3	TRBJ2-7	TGTGCCAGCAGCCATCCGGGGGGCAGGGAGCAGTACTTC	CASSHPGGREQYF
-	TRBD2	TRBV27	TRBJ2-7	TGTGCCAGCAGTTTATCGCCCGCGGGACTAGGACACCCGGTATACGAGCAGTACTTC	CASSLSPAGLGHPVYEQYF
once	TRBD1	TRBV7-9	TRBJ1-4	TGTGCCAGCAGCTCCCTTAGGACAGGGGGCGCGGAAACTAATGAAAAACTGTTTTTT	CASSSLRTGGAETNEKLFF
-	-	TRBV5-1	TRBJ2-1	TGCGCCAGCAGCATCGGGATGGGTGGCAATGAGCAGTTCTTC	CASSIGMGGNEQFF
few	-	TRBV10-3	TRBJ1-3	TGTGCCATCAGTCTCCAGGACATCTCTGGAAACACCATATATTTT	CAISLQDISGNTIYF
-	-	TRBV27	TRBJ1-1	TGTGCCAGCAGCCCTATCGCGGGGAGGAGGTGGACTGAAGCTTTCTTT	CASSPIAGRRWTEAFF
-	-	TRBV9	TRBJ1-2	TGTGCCAGCAGCGTAGGTGGCAACACTAACTATGGCTACACCTTC	CASSVGGNTNYGYTF
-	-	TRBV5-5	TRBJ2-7	TGTGCCAGCAGCTTGGGCCCTAGTCAGGGCTACGAGCAGTACTTC	CASSLGPSQGYEQYF
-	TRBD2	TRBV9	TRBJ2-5	TGTGCCAGCAGCCCGCGGGGGGCCCGCGAGACCCAGTACTTC	CASSPRGARETQYF
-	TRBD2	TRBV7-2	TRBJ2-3	TGTGCCAGCAAAACCCGACCTCTAGCGGGGGGATGCACAGATACGCAGTATTTT	CASKTRPLAGGCTDTQYF
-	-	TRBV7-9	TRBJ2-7	TGTGCCAGCAGCTCTTCCTCCGACAGCTACGAGCAGTACTTC	CASSSSSDSYEQYF
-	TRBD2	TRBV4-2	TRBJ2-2	TGTGCCAGCAGCCAGCGACTAGCGGGGGGGCAGGCCGGGGAGCTGTTTTTT	CASSQRLAGGQAGELFF
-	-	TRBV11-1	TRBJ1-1	TGTGCCAGCAGCTTGTGGGGGGGATCAGACACTGAAGCTTTCTTT	CASSLWGGSDTEAFF